These 15 T cell receptor beta chains were all obtained from the same sample, sequenced in a study of cytomegalovirus exposure and HLA in healthy donors. The study ran its PCR with 60 Vbeta and 13 Jbeta primers. This table comes from immunoSEQ multiplex PCR, and its TCRdb copy is limited to in-frame clones, with some not included. The sample records 150,000 or so clones, over 70% being singletons. Sample: PBMCs. The receptors stem from a man younger than 40 in good health and CMV-seropositive.

The chain employs TRBV6-6 and TRBJ2-5, with D tentatively TRBD2 (5 bases). The J call may be incorrect, as the DNA end agrees better with TRBJ2-7. The CDR3 runs 14 residues. Germline CDR1 reads MNHNY; CDR2 reads SVGAGI (reference sequence). CDR3 residues: CASSYSIEGGEQYF. CDR3 sequence (DNA): TGTGCCAGCAGTTACTCGATAGAGGGCGGCGAGCAGTACTTC.

The chain joins TRBV6-6 to TRBJ1-5; D gene uncertain. Trimming took off 11 bases at V and 0 bases at J, with 11 bases between the two ends. This CDR3 region has 13 residues. Germline CDR1 and CDR2: MNHNY and SVGAGI (reference sequence). CDR3 amino acids: CAGSGYSNQPQHF. CDR3 bases: TGTGCCGGGAGCGGGTATAGCAATCAGCCCCAGCATTTT.

This chain connects TRBV28 to TRBJ1-1; 10 bases match TRBD1. The CDR3 totals 15 residues. V lost 5 bases and J lost 5; bases outside the gene matches: 8. Germline lookup yields CDR1 MDHEN and CDR2 SYDVKM. Here the CDR3 DNA reads TGTGCCAGCAGTACGACAGGGGGCTCGGAAACTGAAGCTTTCTTT. Amino acid sequence: CASSTTGGSETEAFF.

V is TRBV18 and J is TRBJ2-1; 11 nucleotides match TRBD2. CDR3 length equals 17 residues. Losses at the gene ends were 2 bases for V and 2 bases for J; bases not matched to a gene: 5. Germline-derived CDR1 and CDR2 are KGHSH and LQKENI. The CDR3 reads CASSPFTSGSPYNEQFF. The CDR3 DNA is TGTGCCAGCTCACCATTTACTAGCGGGAGTCCCTACAATGAGCAGTTCTTC.

This sequence joins TRBV5-1 and TRBJ2-7; D not resolved. Per the germline V gene, CDR1 is SGHRS and CDR2 is YFSETQ. Trimming shortened V by 5 bases and J by 3 bases, and 12 bases separated the two germline ends. This CDR3 is 13 amino acids long. The CDR3 coding sequence is TGCGCCAGCAGTGGTGACATTGGCTACGAGCAGTACTTC. Translating it yields CASSGDIGYEQYF.

In this sample, this clone turned up once. The chain is built from TRBV7-9 and TRBJ2-5, with TRBD2 matching over 8 bases. In germline, CDR1 is SEHNR, CDR2 FQNEAQ (reference sequence). The CDR3 loop spans 14 amino acids. Trimming cost V 5 bases and J 2 bases; bases outside gene matches: 4. The CDR3 spells CASSLSGGQETQYF. The DNA of the CDR3 is TGTGCCAGCAGCCTCTCGGGGGGGCAAGAGACCCAGTACTTC.

The chain carries TRBV12-5 and TRBJ2-6; 11 bases align to TRBD1. V lost 6 bases, J lost 4 bases, and 5 bases stayed unmatched. Germline V gene lookup returns CDR1 LGHNT and CDR2 FRNRAP. This CDR3 has 16 residues. CDR3 sequence (DNA): TGTGCTAGTGGGCCGGGACAGGGGGAGGGGGCCAACGTCCTGACTTTC. Protein sequence: CASGPGQGEGANVLTF.

This chain links TRBV4-2 with TRBJ2-4, with D maybe TRBD1 (5 bases). The CDR3 contains 14 residues. In germline, CDR1 is LGHNA, CDR2 YNFKEQ. Trimming pared 1 base from V and 2 bases from J, leaving 6 bases between. The chain's CDR3 is CASSQAGTKNIQYF. The CDR3 bases are TGTGCCAGCAGCCAAGCAGGGACCAAAAACATTCAGTACTTC.

This clone appeared once. The rearrangement links TRBV10-3 to TRBJ1-5, with a weak D call TRBD1 (6 bases). CDR1 ENHRY and CDR2 SYGVKD come from the germline V gene. V gave up 2 bases and J gave up 3 bases, with 11 bases separating them. The CDR3 extends over 15 amino acids. The CDR3 region is CAISETGTPNQPQHF. The CDR3 bases are TGTGCCATCAGTGAGACAGGGACCCCCAATCAGCCCCAGCATTTT.

The chain has TRBV5-1 and TRBJ1-1, with a tentative D call TRBD1 (6 bases). The V end was cut by 1 base, the J end by 5 bases, with 18 bases between. The CDR3 spans 16 residues. Germline V lookup: CDR1 SGHRS, CDR2 YFSETQ. The CDR3 DNA is TGCGCCAGCAGCTTGATCCCCTCGCAGGGGCGGACTGAAGCTTTCTTT. Translation: CASSLIPSQGRTEAFF.

This chain joins TRBV28 and TRBJ2-7; 9 bases match TRBD2. Trimming removed 5 bases from V and 4 bases from J; junction bases left unmatched: 12. The CDR3 extends over 16 amino acids. Germline-derived CDR1 and CDR2 are MDHEN and SYDVKM. This chain's CDR3 is CASSPTIASGVYEQYF. The CDR3 DNA reads as TGTGCCAGCAGTCCCACCATCGCTAGCGGGGTATACGAGCAGTACTTC.

V is TRBV27 and J is TRBJ1-4; possibly TRBD1 for D (5 bases). Germline CDR1 reads MNHEY; CDR2 reads SMNVEV (reference sequence). This CDR3 is built from 14 residues. V was cut by 2 bases and J by 12 bases, with 16 bases left in between. The chain's CDR3 is CASSLRQTSAELFF. Here the CDR3 DNA reads TGTGCCAGCAGTTTAAGACAGACAAGCGCTGAACTGTTTTTT.

About this clone itself: Other DNA sequences of this sample code for an identical CDR3. The chain links TRBV7-9 to TRBJ2-7; a weak D match, TRBD1 (5 bases). From germline, CDR1 is SEHNR and CDR2 FQNEAQ (reference sequence). The V and J ends lost 2 bases and 3 bases respectively, with 14 bases between them. This CDR3 has 15 residues. The CDR3 region is CASSLMGQTNYEQYF. The CDR3 region has the DNA TGTGCCAGCAGCTTAATGGGGCAGACCAACTACGAGCAGTACTTC. Full variable domain (rest looked up from reference TRBV7-9 and TRBJ2-7): DTGVSQNPRHKITKRGQNVTFRCDPISEHNRLYWYRQTLGQGPEFLTYFQNEAQLEKSRLLSDRFSAERPKGSFSTLEIQRTEQGDSAMYLCASSLMGQTNYEQYFGPGTRLTVT.

The rearrangement uses TRBV6-5 and TRBJ2-1; TRBD2 matches at 9 bases. Germline V lookup: CDR1 MNHEY, CDR2 SVGAGI. V was pared by 3 bases and J by 1 base, with 4 bases of the junction left unmatched. This CDR3 is built from 16 residues. The CDR3 DNA sequence: TGTGCCAGCAGTTATGGGCTAGCGGGATCCTACAATGAGCAGTTCTTC. Translating it yields CASSYGLAGSYNEQFF.

A single count supports this clone. The chain is built from TRBV6-1 and TRBJ2-7; 7 nucleotides line up with TRBD2. The V gene end was trimmed by 6 bases and the J gene end by 10 bases; junction bases not matched to a gene: 6. Germline V CDR1 and CDR2: MNHNS, SASEGT. The CDR3 covers 11 residues. The CDR3 coding sequence is TGTGCCAGCAGCGACGGGGGGACTCAGTACTTC. This sequence encodes CASSDGGTQYF.